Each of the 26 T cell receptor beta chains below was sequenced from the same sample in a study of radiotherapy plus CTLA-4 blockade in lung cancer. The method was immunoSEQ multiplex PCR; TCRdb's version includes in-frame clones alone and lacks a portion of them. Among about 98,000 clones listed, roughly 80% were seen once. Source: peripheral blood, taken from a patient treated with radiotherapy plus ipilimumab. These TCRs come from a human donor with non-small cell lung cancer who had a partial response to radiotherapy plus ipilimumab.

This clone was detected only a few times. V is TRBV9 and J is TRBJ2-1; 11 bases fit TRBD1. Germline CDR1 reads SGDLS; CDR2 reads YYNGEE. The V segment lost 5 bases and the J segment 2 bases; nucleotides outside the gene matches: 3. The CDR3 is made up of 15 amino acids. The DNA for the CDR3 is TGTGCCAGCAGATCGGGACAGGGGGCCTACAATGAGCAGTTCTTC. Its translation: CASRSGQGAYNEQFF.

CDR3 region: CASSSQGRTEAFF. CDR3 nucleotides: TGTGCCAGCAGTTCTCAGGGCCGGACTGAAGCTTTCTTT. The chain carries TRBV2 and TRBJ1-1; D may be TRBD1 (5 bases). In germline, CDR1 is SNHLY, CDR2 FYNNEI. Trimming took off 5 bases at V and 5 bases at J, with 12 bases between the two ends. The CDR3 is 13 residues long.

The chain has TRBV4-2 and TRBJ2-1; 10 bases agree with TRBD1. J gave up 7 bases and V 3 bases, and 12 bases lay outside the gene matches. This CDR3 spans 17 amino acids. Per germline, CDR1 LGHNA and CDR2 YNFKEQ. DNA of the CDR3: TGTGCCAGCAGCCAGAGACAGGGGGCAACCATCTCGAATGAGCAGTTCTTC. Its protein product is CASSQRQGATISNEQFF.

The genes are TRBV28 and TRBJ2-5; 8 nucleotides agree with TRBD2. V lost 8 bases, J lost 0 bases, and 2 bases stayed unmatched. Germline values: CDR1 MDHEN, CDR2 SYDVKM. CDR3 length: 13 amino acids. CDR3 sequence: CASRTSYQETQYF. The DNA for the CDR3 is TGTGCCAGCCGGACTAGCTACCAAGAGACCCAGTACTTC.

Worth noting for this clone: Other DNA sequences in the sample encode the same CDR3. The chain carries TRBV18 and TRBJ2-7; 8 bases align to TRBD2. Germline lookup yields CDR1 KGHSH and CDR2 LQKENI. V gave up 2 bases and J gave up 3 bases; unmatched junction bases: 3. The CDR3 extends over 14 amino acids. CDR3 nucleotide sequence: TGTGCCAGCTCACCAGGCCTAGCGGGCTACGAGCAGTACTTC. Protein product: CASSPGLAGYEQYF.

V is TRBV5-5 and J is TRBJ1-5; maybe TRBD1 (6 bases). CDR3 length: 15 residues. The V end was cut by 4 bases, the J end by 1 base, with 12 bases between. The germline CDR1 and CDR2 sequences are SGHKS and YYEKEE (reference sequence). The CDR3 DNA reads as TGTGCCAGCAGCACCCGACAGGAGAGCAATCAGCCCCAGCATTTT. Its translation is CASSTRQESNQPQHF.

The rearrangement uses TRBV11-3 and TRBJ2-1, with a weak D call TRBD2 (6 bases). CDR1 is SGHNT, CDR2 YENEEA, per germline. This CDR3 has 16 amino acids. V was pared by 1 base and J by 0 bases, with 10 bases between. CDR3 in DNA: TGTGCCAGCAGCTTAGGGTTCGGGAGCTCCTACAATGAGCAGTTCTTC. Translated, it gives CASSLGFGSSYNEQFF.

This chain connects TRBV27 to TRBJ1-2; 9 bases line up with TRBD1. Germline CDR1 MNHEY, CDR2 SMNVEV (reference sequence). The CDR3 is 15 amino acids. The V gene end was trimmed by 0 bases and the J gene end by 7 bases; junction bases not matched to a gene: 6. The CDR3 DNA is TGTGCCAGCAGTTTATCGGGACAGGGTCGGCGTGGCTACACCTTC. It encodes CASSLSGQGRRGYTF.

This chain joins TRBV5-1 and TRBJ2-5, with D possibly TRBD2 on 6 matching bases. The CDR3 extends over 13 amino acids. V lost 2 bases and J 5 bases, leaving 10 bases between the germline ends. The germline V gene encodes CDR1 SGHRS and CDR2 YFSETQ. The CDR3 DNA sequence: TGCGCCAGCAGCTTAGGAGGGGAGGAGACCCAGTACTTC. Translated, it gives CASSLGGEETQYF.

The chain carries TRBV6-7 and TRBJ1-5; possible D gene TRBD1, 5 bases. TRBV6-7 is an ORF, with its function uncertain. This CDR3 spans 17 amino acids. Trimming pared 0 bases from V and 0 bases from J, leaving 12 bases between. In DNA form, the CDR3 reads TGTGCCAGCAGTTACTCATCGGCGGGGGATAGCAATCAGCCCCAGCATTTT. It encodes CASSYSSAGDSNQPQHF.

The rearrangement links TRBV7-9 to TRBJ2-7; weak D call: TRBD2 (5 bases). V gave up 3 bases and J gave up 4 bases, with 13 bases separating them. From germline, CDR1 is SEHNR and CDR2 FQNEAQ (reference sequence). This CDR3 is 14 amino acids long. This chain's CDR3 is CASSFGRELYEQYF. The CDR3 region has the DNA TGTGCCAGCAGCTTCGGTAGGGAGTTGTACGAGCAGTACTTC.

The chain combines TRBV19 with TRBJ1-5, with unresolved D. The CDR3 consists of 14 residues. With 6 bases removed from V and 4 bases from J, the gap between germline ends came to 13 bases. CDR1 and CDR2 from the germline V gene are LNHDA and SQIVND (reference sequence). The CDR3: CASSTTGSNQPQHF. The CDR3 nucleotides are TGTGCCAGTAGCACGACGGGGAGTAATCAGCCCCAGCATTTT.

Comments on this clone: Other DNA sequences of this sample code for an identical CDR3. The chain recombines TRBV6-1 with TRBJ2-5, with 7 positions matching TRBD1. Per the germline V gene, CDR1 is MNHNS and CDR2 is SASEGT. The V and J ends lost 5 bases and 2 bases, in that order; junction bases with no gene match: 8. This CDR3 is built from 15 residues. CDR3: CASSWTGTNQETQYF. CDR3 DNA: TGTGCCAGCAGTTGGACAGGCACAAATCAAGAGACCCAGTACTTC.

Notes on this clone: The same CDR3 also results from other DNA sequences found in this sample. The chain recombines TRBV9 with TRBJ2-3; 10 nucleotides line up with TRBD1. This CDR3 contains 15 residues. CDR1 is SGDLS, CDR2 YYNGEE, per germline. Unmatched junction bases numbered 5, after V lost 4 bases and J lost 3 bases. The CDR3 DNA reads TGTGCCAGCAGCAGCCGGGACAGGGGAACAGATACGCAGTATTTT. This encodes CASSSRDRGTDTQYF.

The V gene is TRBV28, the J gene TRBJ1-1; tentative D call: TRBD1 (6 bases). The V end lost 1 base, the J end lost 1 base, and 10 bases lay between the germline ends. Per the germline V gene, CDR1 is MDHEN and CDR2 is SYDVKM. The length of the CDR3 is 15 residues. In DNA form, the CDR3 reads TGTGCCAGCAGTTTATATAGCAGGGGGAACACTGAAGCTTTCTTT. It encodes CASSLYSRGNTEAFF.

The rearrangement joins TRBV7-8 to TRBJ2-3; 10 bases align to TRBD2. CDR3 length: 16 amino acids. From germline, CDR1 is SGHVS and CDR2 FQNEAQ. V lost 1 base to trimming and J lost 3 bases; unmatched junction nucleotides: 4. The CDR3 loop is CASSLGTSGVTDTQYF. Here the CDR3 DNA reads TGTGCCAGCAGCTTAGGGACTAGCGGCGTGACAGATACGCAGTATTTT.

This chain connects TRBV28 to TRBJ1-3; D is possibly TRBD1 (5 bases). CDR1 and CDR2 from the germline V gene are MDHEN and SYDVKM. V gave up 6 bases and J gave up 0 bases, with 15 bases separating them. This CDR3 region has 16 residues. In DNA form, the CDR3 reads TGTGCCAGCAGGCCCGGTGGGGCCTCCTCTGGAAACACCATATATTTT. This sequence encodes CASRPGGASSGNTIYF.

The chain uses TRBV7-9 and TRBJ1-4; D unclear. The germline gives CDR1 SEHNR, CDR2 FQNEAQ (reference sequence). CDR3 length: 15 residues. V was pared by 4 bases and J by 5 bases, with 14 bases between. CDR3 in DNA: TGTGCCAGCAGCTCTTGGACTGACAACAATGAAAAACTGTTTTTT. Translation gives CASSSWTDNNEKLFF.

The CDR3 region has the DNA TGTGCCAGCAGAAGTGGGACAGGGGCAAATCAGCCCCAGCATTTT. This codes for CASRSGTGANQPQHF. This rearrangement joins TRBV28 to TRBJ1-5; 10 bases align to TRBD1. J lost 4 bases, V lost 6 bases, and 6 bases had no gene match. This CDR3 contains 15 residues. Germline V lookup: CDR1 MDHEN, CDR2 SYDVKM.

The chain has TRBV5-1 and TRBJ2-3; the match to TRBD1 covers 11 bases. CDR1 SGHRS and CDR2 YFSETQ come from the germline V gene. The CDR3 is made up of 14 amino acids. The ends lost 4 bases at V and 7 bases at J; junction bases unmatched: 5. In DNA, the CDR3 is TGCGCCAGCAGCCTGGGACAGGGGGAGAATACGCAGTATTTT. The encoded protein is CASSLGQGENTQYF.

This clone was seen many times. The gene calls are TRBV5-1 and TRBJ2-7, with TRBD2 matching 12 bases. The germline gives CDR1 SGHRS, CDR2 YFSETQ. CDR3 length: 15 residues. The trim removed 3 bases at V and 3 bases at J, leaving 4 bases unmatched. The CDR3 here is CASSWTTSGGYEQYF. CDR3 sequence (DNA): TGCGCCAGCAGCTGGACGACTAGCGGGGGCTACGAGCAGTACTTC.

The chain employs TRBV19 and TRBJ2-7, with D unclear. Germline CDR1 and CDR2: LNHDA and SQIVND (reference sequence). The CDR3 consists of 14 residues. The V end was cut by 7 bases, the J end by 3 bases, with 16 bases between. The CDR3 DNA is TGTGCCAGTAAAAGAGCGTCACTTGACTACGAGCAGTACTTC. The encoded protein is CASKRASLDYEQYF.

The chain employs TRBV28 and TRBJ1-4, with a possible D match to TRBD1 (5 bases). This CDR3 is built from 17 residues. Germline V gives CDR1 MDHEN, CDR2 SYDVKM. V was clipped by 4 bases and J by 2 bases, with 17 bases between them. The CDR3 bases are TGTGCCAGCAGTTCTCAGGGCTGGGGCGTCACTAATGAAAAACTGTTTTTT. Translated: CASSSQGWGVTNEKLFF. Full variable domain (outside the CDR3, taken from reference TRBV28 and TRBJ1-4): DVKVTQSSRYLVKRTGEKVFLECVQDMDHENMFWYRQDPGLGLRLIYFSYDVKMKEKGDIPEGYSVSREKKERFSLILESASTNQTSMYLCASSSQGWGVTNEKLFFGSGTQLSVL.

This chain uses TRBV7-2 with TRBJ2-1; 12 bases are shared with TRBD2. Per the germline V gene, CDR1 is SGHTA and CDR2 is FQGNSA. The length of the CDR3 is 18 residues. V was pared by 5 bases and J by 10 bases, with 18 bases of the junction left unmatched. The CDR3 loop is CASSPGRLAGGPGEEQFF. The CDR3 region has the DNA TGTGCCAGCAGCCCCGGGAGGCTAGCGGGAGGGCCAGGTGAAGAGCAGTTCTTC.

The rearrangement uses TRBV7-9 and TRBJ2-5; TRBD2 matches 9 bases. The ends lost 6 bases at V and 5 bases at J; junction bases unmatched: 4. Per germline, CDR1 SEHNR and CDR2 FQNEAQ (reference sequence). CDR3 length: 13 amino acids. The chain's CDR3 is CASSIAGAETQYF. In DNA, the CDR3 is TGTGCCAGCAGTATAGCGGGAGCGGAGACCCAGTACTTC.

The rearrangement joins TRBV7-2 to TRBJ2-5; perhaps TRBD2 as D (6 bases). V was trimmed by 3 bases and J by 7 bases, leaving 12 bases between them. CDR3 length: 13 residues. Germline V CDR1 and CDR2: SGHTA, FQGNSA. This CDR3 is CASSFSPGGTQYF. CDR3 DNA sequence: TGTGCCAGCAGCTTTAGCCCCGGGGGGACCCAGTACTTC.